The next 23 T cell receptor beta chains were all read from a single sample in a study of control samples from healthy donors and cancer patients. Assay used: immunoSEQ multiplex PCR; TCRdb lists only in-frame clones, some missing. The sample holds fewer than 200,000 clones; approximately 95% are singletons and the top ten take more than 1.2%. Sequencing was done on a sample of blood. The receptors derive from a man younger than 35 in good health.

This clone is a singleton in its sample. The V and J genes are TRBV6-2 or TRBV6-3 and TRBJ1-1, with D unresolved. V dropped 2 bases and J dropped 1 base, with 8 bases sitting between them. This CDR3 is built from 14 residues. The germline V gene has CDR1 MNHEY and CDR2 SVGEGT. In DNA form, the CDR3 reads TGTGCCAGCAGTTACCCGCGACAGAACACTGAAGCTTTCTTT. Its translation: CASSYPRQNTEAFF.

The chain has TRBV6-1 and TRBJ1-4; perhaps TRBD1 as D (5 bases). This CDR3 has 19 amino acids. Trimming removed 1 base from V and 4 bases from J, with 22 bases in between. Germline V lookup: CDR1 MNHNS, CDR2 SASEGT. The DNA for the CDR3 is TGTGCCAGCAGTGAAGAGGGCGCCGGGTTGCGGGGCTTTAATGAAAAACTGTTTTTT. Translation: CASSEEGAGLRGFNEKLFF.

The chain couples TRBV5-1 to TRBJ2-5; D tentatively reads TRBD1 or TRBD2 (6 bases each). V was clipped by 4 bases and J by 3 bases, with 10 bases between them. The CDR3 runs 13 residues. Germline-derived CDR1 and CDR2 are SGHRS and YFSETQ. CDR3 region: CASSKEGEETQYF. The CDR3 bases are TGCGCCAGCAGCAAGGAGGGGGAAGAGACCCAGTACTTC.

The chain couples TRBV7-2 to TRBJ2-7; TRBD2 matches 11 bases. The V segment lost 5 bases and the J segment 4 bases; nucleotides outside the gene matches: 4. The CDR3 extends over 14 amino acids. Germline values: CDR1 SGHTA, CDR2 FQGNSA. The CDR3 DNA reads TGTGCCAGCAGCCACTGGACTAGCGGGTACGAGCAGTACTTC. This encodes CASSHWTSGYEQYF.

The J gene is TRBJ1-5, the V gene TRBV4-2; weak D call: TRBD1 (6 bases). The V end lost 1 base, the J end lost 0 bases, and 16 bases lay between the germline ends. CDR1 LGHNA and CDR2 YNFKEQ come from the germline V gene. This CDR3 is built from 18 residues. CDR3 coding DNA: TGTGCCAGCAGCCAAGTTCGACAGGTTGACAGTAGCAATCAGCCCCAGCATTTT. This sequence encodes CASSQVRQVDSSNQPQHF.

This clone has only one observation. The chain combines TRBV2 with TRBJ1-1; 9 bases are a match to TRBD1. Germline V gene lookup returns CDR1 SNHLY and CDR2 FYNNEI. After removal of 6 bases from V and 6 bases from J, the junction contained 5 bases not matched to a gene. The CDR3 runs to 13 residues. Here the CDR3 reads CASSRTGAPEAFF. CDR3 nucleotides: TGTGCCAGCAGCAGGACAGGGGCTCCTGAAGCTTTCTTT.

The J gene is TRBJ1-6, the V gene TRBV19, with a tentative D call TRBD1 (6 bases). The CDR3 contains 17 residues. V lost 4 bases, J lost 6 bases, and 19 bases lay in between. Germline V lookup: CDR1 LNHDA, CDR2 SQIVND (reference sequence). The CDR3 region has the DNA TGTGCCAGTAGTACCTCGGGGGCAGGGGTTGGTAATTCACCCCTCCACTTT. Translation gives CASSTSGAGVGNSPLHF.

V usage is TRBV21-1 and J usage is TRBJ2-1; TRBD2, as called in the table, went unchecked against the DNA. TRBV21-1 constitutes a pseudogene. There are 19 residues in the CDR3. CDR3 residues: CASSKRNRHVLLEGNEQFF. For the CDR3, the DNA is TGTGCCAGCAGCAAAAGGAACCGTCATGTACTCCTAGAGGGAAATGAGCAGTTCTTC.

The CDR3: CASSRGTGGRNTEAFF. The CDR3 DNA follows: TGTGCCAGCAGCCGCGGTACAGGGGGGAGGAACACTGAAGCTTTCTTT. This chain connects TRBV3-1 (or the pseudogene TRBV3-2) to TRBJ1-1; TRBD1 aligns across 8 bases. The CDR3 has 16 residues. The V and J ends lost 4 bases and 1 base, in that order; junction bases with no gene match: 8. In germline, CDR1 is LGHDT, CDR2 YNNKEL (reference sequence).

J is TRBJ1-5 and V is TRBV6-1; possible D gene TRBD1, 6 bases. This CDR3 has 14 amino acids. Germline V gene data show CDR1 as MNHNS and CDR2 as SASEGT. The ends were cut back, 1 base at V and 6 bases at J, with 10 bases in the middle. The CDR3 reads CASSEDSRGQPQHF. The CDR3 DNA is TGTGCCAGCAGTGAAGATTCCAGGGGTCAGCCCCAGCATTTT.

This CDR3 reads CASRGGLYTGELFF. CDR3 DNA: TGTGCCAGCCGAGGGGGGCTGTACACCGGGGAGCTGTTTTTT. The chain couples TRBV6-5 to TRBJ2-2, with D tentatively TRBD1 or TRBD2 (6 bases each). The CDR3 is 14 residues long. V dropped 8 bases and J dropped 3 bases, with 13 bases sitting between them. The V gene's germline CDR1 is MNHEY and CDR2 SVGAGI.

This clone was picked up a small number of times. The V and J genes are TRBV19 and TRBJ1-6; tentative D call: TRBD1 (5 bases). The V end lost 9 bases, the J end lost 11 bases, and 17 bases lay between the germline ends. This CDR3 is 13 amino acids long. Germline CDR1 is LNHDA and CDR2 is SQIVND (reference sequence). Here the CDR3 reads CASHRDRGTPLHF. CDR3 sequence (DNA): TGTGCCAGCCACCGGGACCGCGGGACACCCCTCCACTTT.

This sequence joins TRBV25-1 and TRBJ2-1; D gene uncertain. The V gene lost 2 bases and the J gene lost 4 bases, with 6 bases spanning the gap. This CDR3 comprises 13 residues. The germline gives CDR1 MGHDK, CDR2 SYGVNS. The CDR3 nucleotides are TGTGCCAGCAGTGAAGTAGGGTACAATGAGCAGTTCTTC. Protein sequence: CASSEVGYNEQFF. The full variable domain, completed using reference TRBV25-1 and TRBJ2-1, is EADIYQTPRYLVIGTGKKITLECSQTMGHDKMYWYQQDPGMELHLIHYSYGVNSTEKGDLSSESTVSRIRTEHFPLTLESARPSHTSQYLCASSEVGYNEQFFGPGTRLTVL.

This chain joins TRBV7-8 and TRBJ1-1, with TRBD1 matching 8 bases. CDR3 length: 13 residues. V shed 5 bases, J shed 5 bases, and the junction held 4 bases outside the gene matches. The germline gives CDR1 SGHVS, CDR2 FQNEAQ. The DNA for the CDR3 is TGTGCCAGCAGCCCCAGGGGGCCTACTGAAGCTTTCTTT. It specifies CASSPRGPTEAFF.

The J gene is TRBJ2-5, the V gene TRBV4-1; no clear D gene. CDR3 size: 14 residues. Trimming left V 8 bases short and J 1 base short, with 14 bases between. Per germline, CDR1 MGHRA and CDR2 YSYEKL. CDR3 amino acids: CASGLRVGQETQYF. DNA for the CDR3: TGCGCCAGCGGCCTTAGGGTCGGCCAAGAGACCCAGTACTTC.

The chain has TRBV2 and TRBJ2-3; D is unresolved. Trimming left V 4 bases short and J 4 bases short, with 0 bases between. CDR1 and CDR2 from the germline V gene are SNHLY and FYNNEI. The CDR3 extends over 10 amino acids. The CDR3 protein is CASSADTQYF. In DNA form, the CDR3 reads TGTGCCAGCAGTGCAGATACGCAGTATTTT.

The rearrangement uses TRBV20-1 and TRBJ1-1; D gene ambiguous. Germline V gene data show CDR1 as DFQATT and CDR2 as SNEGSKA (reference sequence). V lost 5 bases and J lost 1, with 5 bases in between. The CDR3 has 11 residues. CDR3 region: CSARENTEAFF. For the CDR3, the DNA is TGCAGTGCTCGGGAGAACACTGAAGCTTTCTTT.

Remarks on this clone: Different DNA sequences within this sample yield the same CDR3. This rearrangement joins TRBV5-1 to TRBJ2-5; D gene unclear. Germline V gene sequence: CDR1 SGHRS, CDR2 YFSETQ. This CDR3 comprises 12 residues. V was pared by 4 bases and J by 5 bases, with 9 bases between. CDR3 protein: CASSPGGETQYF. The CDR3 DNA sequence: TGCGCCAGCAGCCCAGGTGGGGAGACCCAGTACTTC.

The chain recombines TRBV19 with TRBJ1-3; no firm D call. This CDR3 comprises 15 residues. Germline lookup yields CDR1 LNHDA and CDR2 SQIVND (reference sequence). V dropped 5 bases and J dropped 0 bases, with 11 bases sitting between them. The DNA of the CDR3 is TGTGCCAGTAGTCCGGGCAGCAACTCTGGAAACACCATATATTTT. It codes for CASSPGSNSGNTIYF.

This rearrangement joins TRBV6-1 to TRBJ1-2; tentatively, D is TRBD1 (6 bases). The V and J ends lost 1 base and 8 bases respectively, with 17 bases between them. From germline, CDR1 is MNHNS and CDR2 SASEGT. The CDR3 length is 15 residues. CDR3 bases: TGTGCCAGCAGTGAAGGCCCCGGCAGGGGAGTCGGCTACACCTTC. Residues: CASSEGPGRGVGYTF.

This chain links TRBV2 with TRBJ1-6, with D possibly being TRBD1 (6 bases). This CDR3 is 13 amino acids long. Germline CDR1 and CDR2: SNHLY and FYNNEI. V lost 6 bases to trimming and J lost 9 bases, with 12 bases between them. The CDR3 bases are TGTGCCAGCAGGAGGGGGTGGGTTTCACCCCTCCACTTT. Protein: CASRRGWVSPLHF. Filled out from reference TRBV2 and TRBJ1-6, the complete variable domain reads EPEVTQTPSHQVTQMGQEVILRCVPISNHLYFYWYRQILGQKVEFLVSFYNNEISEKSEIFDDQFSVERPDGSNFTLKIRSTKLEDSAMYFCASRRGWVSPLHFGNGTRLTVT.

The rearrangement uses TRBV6-6 and TRBJ1-1, with a possible D match to TRBD1 (6 bases). The germline V and J ends were trimmed by 0 bases and 5 bases, with 13 bases remaining between them. There are 15 residues in the CDR3. The germline CDR1 and CDR2 sequences are MNHNY and SVGAGI (reference sequence). The CDR3 coding sequence is TGTGCCAGCAGTTACTCGCCAGGGGAGGGAACTGAAGCTTTCTTT. Translation gives CASSYSPGEGTEAFF.

The chain joins TRBV30 to TRBJ2-1, with no clear D. Trimming stripped 3 bases from V and 9 bases from J, with 15 bases between. CDR1 is GTSNPN, CDR2 SVGIG, per germline (reference sequence). This CDR3 has 13 residues. The CDR3 loop reads CAWSEGDHPEQFF. Written as DNA, the CDR3 is TGTGCCTGGAGCGAAGGCGACCACCCTGAGCAGTTCTTC.